This is a list of T cell receptor beta chains from one sample in a study of cytomegalovirus exposure and HLA in healthy donors. Sequencing was performed with immunoSEQ multiplex PCR; in TCRdb, only in-frame clones are kept and a portion is missing. The table for this sample gives about 46,000 clones. The material sequenced was PBMCs. The receptors derive from a woman in her 40s in good health and CMV-seronegative. The conserved cysteine and the conserved F or W are not part of the CDR3 here.

CDR3aa	v_gene	j_gene
ASSTESGGELF	TRBV18	TRBJ2-2
ASSLGLAGVGPQETQY	TRBV5-4	TRBJ2-5
ASSRGGVVPYEQY	TRBV4-2	TRBJ2-7
ASSLDNPGNNEQF	TRBV27	TRBJ2-1
ASSPGQGSYGYT	TRBV18	TRBJ1-2
ASSYRDGYT	TRBV28	TRBJ1-2
ASRLGSGGGYT	TRBV6-5	TRBJ1-2
ASTWDLRGADTQY	TRBV7-9	TRBJ2-3
AWSPGHGYT	TRBV30	TRBJ1-2
SALTSERETQY	TRBV29-1	TRBJ2-5
ASSQDPRQYTYGYT	TRBV4-2	TRBJ1-2
ASSPGLAVTYEQY	TRBV6-6	TRBJ2-7
ASSEWTIYNEQF	TRBV25-1	TRBJ2-1
ASRAQGAQGDTQY	TRBV6-5	TRBJ2-3
GLAGEVSTDKQY	TRBV29-1	TRBJ2-3
ASSVGYHRASSTDTQY	TRBV9	TRBJ2-3
ASSRGGSPYNEQF	TRBV14	TRBJ2-1
ASSTSGRYTQY	TRBV6-5	TRBJ2-3
ASSVAPTGANTEAF	TRBV9	TRBJ1-1
ASSEVGAGKLF	TRBV6-1	TRBJ1-4
ASSLEGKGTDTQY	TRBV5-1	TRBJ2-3
ASSLGAVGANYGYT	TRBV5-1	TRBJ1-2
ASSQRDQPQH	TRBV19	TRBJ1-5
ARSPGAGEY	TRBV4-3	TRBJ2-7
ASSETGNTEAF	TRBV6-1	TRBJ1-1
ASSYWEAVYEQF	TRBV6-6	TRBJ2-1
ASSPRTGELF	TRBV7-6	TRBJ2-2
ASSSGLAGGRYNEQF	TRBV2	TRBJ2-1
ASSHGLAGFISSYNEQF	TRBV4-1	TRBJ2-1
ASSQTVAGSGHGYT	TRBV18	TRBJ1-2
SARASSELF	TRBV20-1	TRBJ2-2
ASSLEGFTDTQY	TRBV5-1	TRBJ2-3
ASSPPEGGPPYGYT	TRBV28	TRBJ1-2
ASTPAGTYNEQF	TRBV7-2	TRBJ2-1
ASSARQGMGTEAF	TRBV19	TRBJ1-1
ASSQNRANTEAF	TRBV19	TRBJ1-1
AISEPVLGTSGSDEQF	TRBV10-3	TRBJ2-1
ASSQTSGRSYEQY	TRBV11-2	TRBJ2-7
ASSQRGQGVKYTEAF	TRBV18	TRBJ1-1
ASSYWRGSTDTQY	TRBV6-5	TRBJ2-3
ASSSDRPNYGYT	TRBV28	TRBJ1-2
ASSSAGGVGEAF	TRBV7-9	TRBJ1-1
SVYAWNTEAF	TRBV29-1	TRBJ1-1
ASSSDRWGSEQY	TRBV7-9	TRBJ2-7
ASSLAGVQETQY	TRBV7-2	TRBJ2-5
ASKPPDRGVQETQY	TRBV11-2	TRBJ2-5
AHRGGAYEQY	TRBV30	TRBJ2-7
ASSPRLAGYEQY	TRBV7-2	TRBJ2-7
SVGDGGSYYEQY	TRBV29-1	TRBJ2-7
ASSPGQGGTGELF	TRBV18	TRBJ2-2
AISDQQGSEAF	TRBV10-3	TRBJ1-1